The 5 T cell receptor beta chains below all came from one sample that was sequenced in a study of cytomegalovirus exposure and HLA in healthy donors (dated by TCRdb to the late 2010s). The method was the immunoSEQ multiplex PCR assay. Here the immuneACCESS table is served through TCRdb, limited to in-frame sequences with V and J called. Missing clones are a known gap in these copies; in checked studies unresolved V genes cover under half, and the rest lacks a known reason. Counted in this sample were more than 110,000 clones; about 94% of them appeared once. The ten largest make up approximately 1.8% of the sample. Sequenced input: PBMCs. The source of these receptors is a man in his late teens or twenties in good health and CMV-seropositive.

For the CDR3, the DNA is TGCGCCAGCAGCAAAGCCGGGACAACAGATACGCAGTATTTT. It codes for CASSKAGTTDTQYF. The chain links TRBV5-1 to TRBJ2-3; a possible D gene is TRBD1 (6 bases). The CDR3 is made up of 14 amino acids. V lost 4 bases to trimming and J lost 3 bases, with 12 bases between them. The germline CDR1 and CDR2 sequences are SGHRS and YFSETQ.

The chain couples TRBV6-1 to TRBJ1-1; no firm D call. The V gene lost 3 bases and the J gene lost 7 bases, with 3 bases spanning the gap. Per the germline V gene, CDR1 is MNHNS and CDR2 is SASEGT. This CDR3 has 10 amino acids. The CDR3 reads CASSDIEAFF. The CDR3 DNA follows: TGTGCCAGCAGTGATATTGAAGCTTTCTTT.

V is TRBV5-1 and J is TRBJ2-7; 7 positions agree with TRBD1. The germline gives CDR1 SGHRS, CDR2 YFSETQ. CDR3 size: 14 residues. V dropped 2 bases and J dropped 6; count of bases not matched to a gene: 8. The CDR3 DNA follows: TGCGCCAGCAGCTTCTCCGGACAGGCAATCGAGCAGTACTTC. Translated: CASSFSGQAIEQYF.

This chain links TRBV9 with TRBJ2-7; weak D call: TRBD2 (6 bases). V was shortened by 0 bases and J by 0 bases, with 10 bases between the two germline ends. Germline V gives CDR1 SGDLS, CDR2 YYNGEE. This CDR3 region has 15 residues. CDR3 in DNA: TGTGCCAGCAGCGTAGGGGACTTGACCTCCTACGAGCAGTACTTC. Amino acids: CASSVGDLTSYEQYF.

V usage is TRBV25-1 and J usage is TRBJ2-2; the match to TRBD1 covers 7 bases. Losses at the gene ends were 4 bases for V and 5 bases for J; bases not matched to a gene: 7. This CDR3 has 15 amino acids. Per germline, CDR1 MGHDK and CDR2 SYGVNS. In DNA, the CDR3 is TGTGCCAGCAGTGCGCCAGGGGGTCGGACCGGGGAGCTGTTTTTT. It yields the protein CASSAPGGRTGELFF.